Below are 18 T cell receptor beta chains sequenced from a single sample in a study of blood T cell repertoires in COVID-19. Only in-frame clones appear in the TCRdb table, and some are missing; sequencing was by immunoSEQ multiplex PCR. The table shows roughly 150,000 clones, with around 80% occurring only once. Sequencing was carried out using peripheral blood. These receptor sequences come from an elderly woman with acute or convalescent COVID-19.

V usage is TRBV29-1 and J usage is TRBJ2-2; 10 bases are a match to TRBD2. Per the germline V gene, CDR1 is SQVTM and CDR2 is ANQGSEA. V gave up 7 bases and J gave up 2 bases; unmatched junction bases: 4. The CDR3 has 14 residues. The CDR3 DNA follows: TGCAGCGGACGGACTAGCGGTAACACCGGGGAGCTGTTTTTT. Amino acids: CSGRTSGNTGELFF.

The V gene is TRBV6-5, the J gene TRBJ1-2; 9 bases map to TRBD1. The CDR3 spans 13 residues. Germline CDR1 MNHEY, CDR2 SVGAGI. V was clipped by 6 bases and J by 8 bases; unmatched bases: 7. The DNA of the CDR3 is TGTGCCAGCAGGGACAGGGGATTTGGCGGCTACACCTTC. This gives the protein CASRDRGFGGYTF.

V usage is TRBV5-6 and J usage is TRBJ2-2; 7 bases are a match to TRBD2. The germline V gene encodes CDR1 SGHDT and CDR2 YYEEEE. V trimming: 3 bases; J trimming: 4 bases; junction bases outside the gene matches: 6. The CDR3 is 15 residues long. CDR3 DNA: TGTGCCAGCAGCTCTCTAGCGGCCCGCACCGGGGAGCTGTTTTTT. It specifies CASSSLAARTGELFF.

The rearrangement joins TRBV3-1 (or the pseudogene TRBV3-2) to TRBJ2-5, with 7 bases that match TRBD2. This CDR3 contains 15 residues. Unmatched junction bases numbered 8, after V lost 3 bases and J lost 4 bases. In germline, CDR1 is LGHDT, CDR2 YNNKEL (reference sequence). The CDR3, as DNA: TGTGCCAGCAGCCACCTTCGCGGGGGAGGAGAGACCCAGTACTTC. This gives the protein CASSHLRGGGETQYF.

The chain joins TRBV19 to TRBJ1-1; tentatively, D is TRBD1 (6 bases). The V and J ends lost 5 bases and 5 bases respectively, with 21 bases between them. Germline V gene sequence: CDR1 LNHDA, CDR2 SQIVND (reference sequence). The length of the CDR3 is 16 residues. The DNA of the CDR3 is TGTGCCAGTAGTTTCCGGTACAGGGAGGGAGGTACTGAAGCTTTCTTT. Translation: CASSFRYREGGTEAFF.

V and J are TRBV19 and TRBJ2-1, with TRBD1 matching 10 bases. V trimming: 10 bases; J trimming: 7 bases; junction bases outside the gene matches: 13. CDR1 and CDR2 from the germline V gene are LNHDA and SQIVND (reference sequence). This CDR3 is built from 15 residues. The chain's CDR3 is CAIRATGQGVNEQFF. CDR3 coding DNA: TGTGCCATTCGAGCTACAGGACAGGGGGTAAATGAGCAGTTCTTC.

CDR3 nucleotide sequence: TGTGCCAGCAGCCAAGTCATAGGGGGTTTGGCTGGAAACACCATATATTTT. Its protein product is CASSQVIGGLAGNTIYF. J is TRBJ1-3 and V is TRBV14; TRBD1 might be the D (6 bases). V gave up 1 base and J gave up 2 bases, with 15 bases separating them. This CDR3 has 17 residues. Germline-derived CDR1 and CDR2 are SGHDN and FVKESK.

This clone was recorded once. The chain has TRBV5-1 and TRBJ1-2, with D possibly being TRBD1 (6 bases). V lost 4 bases to trimming and J lost 5 bases, with 18 bases between them. The CDR3 runs to 15 residues. The germline CDR1 and CDR2 sequences are SGHRS and YFSETQ. The CDR3 DNA sequence: TGCGCCAGCAGCCCCGAGGTGGGGGCCAAGTATGGCTACACCTTC. As protein: CASSPEVGAKYGYTF.

This clone was counted between two and nine times. The CDR3 region is CASTSGTGAYEQYF. Written as DNA, the CDR3 is TGTGCCAGCACCTCGGGGACAGGGGCCTACGAGCAGTACTTC. This chain links TRBV7-9 with TRBJ2-7; 10 bases map to TRBD1. The CDR3 runs 14 residues. Germline assignment: CDR1 SEHNR and CDR2 FQNEAQ (reference sequence). The V and J ends lost 7 bases and 2 bases, in that order; junction bases with no gene match: 5. The variable domain in full, with the rest retrieved from reference TRBV7-9 and TRBJ2-7, is DTGVSQNPRHKITKRGQNVTFRCDPISEHNRLYWYRQTLGQGPEFLTYFQNEAQLEKSRLLSDRFSAERPKGSFSTLEIQRTEQGDSAMYLCASTSGTGAYEQYFGPGTRLTVT.

About this clone: The sample carries other DNA sequences with the same CDR3. The chain couples TRBV3-1 (or the pseudogene TRBV3-2) to TRBJ2-7; 11 bases are shared with TRBD2. The germline CDR1 and CDR2 sequences are LGHDT and YNNKEL (reference sequence). The ends lost 1 base at V and 6 bases at J; junction bases unmatched: 5. There are 15 residues in the CDR3. The CDR3 DNA is TGTGCCAGCAGCCAAGGTACTAGCGGGAGTTTCGAGCAGTACTTC. This sequence encodes CASSQGTSGSFEQYF.

The rearrangement joins TRBV27 to TRBJ1-2; 7 bases fit TRBD1. V was clipped by 4 bases and J by 6 bases; unmatched bases: 8. Germline V gene lookup returns CDR1 MNHEY and CDR2 SMNVEV (reference sequence). There are 14 residues in the CDR3. In DNA form, the CDR3 reads TGTGCCAGCAGTTCCCGCCTACAGGGGAATGGCTACACCTTC. It specifies CASSSRLQGNGYTF.

The chain couples TRBV7-9 to TRBJ1-4, with TRBD1 as a possible D gene (6 bases). CDR3 size: 16 residues. V shed 6 bases and J shed 0 bases, with 14 bases lying between them. Germline CDR1 SEHNR, CDR2 FQNEAQ (reference sequence). The CDR3 here is CASRLTGIATNEKLFF. The CDR3 DNA reads as TGTGCCAGCAGATTAACAGGGATAGCAACTAATGAAAAACTGTTTTTT.

This chain joins TRBV30 and TRBJ2-5; TRBD1 might be the D (6 bases). With 4 bases removed from V and 4 bases from J, the gap between germline ends came to 25 bases. Looked up from germline, CDR1 is GTSNPN and CDR2 is SVGIG (reference sequence). The CDR3 extends over 17 amino acids. The CDR3 here is CAWTSHVRQAIGETQYF. For the CDR3, the DNA is TGTGCCTGGACATCGCACGTTCGACAGGCTATAGGAGAGACCCAGTACTTC.

This rearrangement joins TRBV7-9 to TRBJ2-1, with 9 bases that match TRBD1. V was pared by 1 base and J by 6 bases, with 7 bases of the junction left unmatched. CDR1 is SEHNR, CDR2 FQNEAQ, per germline (reference sequence). This CDR3 has 16 amino acids. In DNA form, the CDR3 reads TGTGCCAGCAGCTTAGTGCACAGGGGGCGCAGCAATGAGCAGTTCTTC. It codes for CASSLVHRGRSNEQFF.

The rearrangement joins TRBV1 to TRBJ2-2; TRBD1, the D gene given by the table, was not confirmed from the DNA. TRBV1 is a documented pseudogene. CDR3 length equals 23 residues. The CDR3 is CTSSQADFGDRGLTHANTGELFF. CDR3 nucleotides: TGCACCAGCAGCCAAGCAGATTTTGGGGACAGGGGGCTGACACACGCGAACACCGGGGAGCTGTTTTTT.

The chain links TRBV18 to TRBJ2-1; 16 bases agree with TRBD2. CDR3 length: 17 amino acids. V shed 5 bases and J 10 bases; nucleotides not matched to a gene: 11. CDR1 KGHSH and CDR2 LQKENI come from the germline V gene. CDR3: CASSAGTSGRAPREQFF. CDR3 DNA: TGTGCCAGCTCAGCCGGGACTAGCGGGAGGGCTCCACGGGAGCAGTTCTTC.

V gene TRBV14 combines with J gene TRBJ2-3, with 8 bases aligning to TRBD1. CDR3 length equals 16 residues. Germline V gene sequence: CDR1 SGHDN, CDR2 FVKESK. Unmatched junction bases numbered 6, after V lost 2 bases and J lost 2 bases. DNA for the CDR3: TGTGCCAGCAGCCAATTGGACAGGGATCCCACAGATACGCAGTATTTT. Protein product: CASSQLDRDPTDTQYF.

This chain uses TRBV6-1 with TRBJ2-2; possible D gene TRBD2, 6 bases. The CDR3 has 15 residues. The germline gives CDR1 MNHNS, CDR2 SASEGT. V was pared by 3 bases and J by 5 bases, with 13 bases between. CDR3 in amino acids: CASSDRGFKTGELFF. The CDR3 coding sequence is TGTGCCAGCAGTGATCGGGGGTTTAAGACCGGGGAGCTGTTTTTT.